Sequencing of this TCR beta chain was carried out in a study of T cell repertoires in cytomegalovirus infection. Overall study: Public TCR beta signatures provided an indication of both CMV infection and a matching HLA type. Broader study findings: The response measured ex vivo was dominated by TCR beta clonotypes (HLA-C-restricted and CMV-specific).

TCRdb redid the calling of the reads with MiXCR, one entry per CDR3 protein. The profile covers about 920,000 distinct CDR3 sequences, with roughly 30% appearing a single time and about 14% taken by the ten largest. This clonotype occurred a few times. The antigen is undetermined. CDR1 and CDR2 (germline): MNHEY, SVGEGT. The CDR3 spans 17 residues. Trimming removed 7 bases from V and 4 bases from J, with 25 bases in between. The receptor comes from a human donor in good health (CMV status not recorded). Some clones in this sample may be carry-over from other donors' samples. This chain joins TRBV6-2 or TRBV6-3 and TRBJ1-2; a possible D gene is TRBD1 (6 bases). The sequencing used cultured CD8+ T cells from PBMCs, collected from culture after CMV antigen stimulation. CDR3 nucleotides: TGTGCCAGCAACCCGAACCGGGACACAGGACGCATCTATGGCTACACCTTC. This sequence encodes CASNPNRDTGRIYGYTF.